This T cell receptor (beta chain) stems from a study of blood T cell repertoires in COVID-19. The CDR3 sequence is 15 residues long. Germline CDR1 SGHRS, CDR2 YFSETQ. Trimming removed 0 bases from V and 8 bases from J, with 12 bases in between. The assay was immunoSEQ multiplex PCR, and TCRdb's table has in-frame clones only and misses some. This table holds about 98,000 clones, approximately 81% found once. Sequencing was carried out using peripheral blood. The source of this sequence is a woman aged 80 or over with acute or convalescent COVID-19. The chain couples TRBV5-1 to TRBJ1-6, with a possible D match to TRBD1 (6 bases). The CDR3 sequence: CASSLAGGAYSPLHF. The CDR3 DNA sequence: TGCGCCAGCAGCTTGGCTGGGGGCGCATATTCACCCCTCCACTTT.